These 22 T cell receptor beta chains originate from one sample sequenced in a study of neurological immune-mediated disorders. Documented time point: longitudinal time-point 3. Via MiXCR, TCRdb re-called the 5' RACE reads, giving one row per CDR3 protein. The sample contains about 81,000 distinct CDR3 sequences, roughly 4.3% of which appear only once. The specimen was PBMCs. These TCRs come from a woman aged 55-70 years with multiple sclerosis.

This clonotype was counted ten times or more. This chain uses TRBV18 with TRBJ2-1; 8 bases match TRBD2. V was clipped by 1 base and J by 9 bases; unmatched bases: 14. This CDR3 has 17 amino acids. Germline V gene sequence: CDR1 KGHSH, CDR2 LQKENI. The CDR3 is CASSPQFPGLGPGEQFF. CDR3 nucleotides: TGTGCCAGCTCACCACAGTTCCCGGGACTAGGGCCTGGTGAGCAGTTCTTC.

This clonotype was recorded many times. An end of the junction differs from the germline gene, which may be a read error. The chain recombines TRBV7-7 with TRBJ2-5; perhaps TRBD1 as D (5 bases). This CDR3 contains 14 residues. Looked up from germline, CDR1 is SSHAT and CDR2 is FNYEAQ (reference sequence). The CDR3 DNA reads TGTGCTAGCAGCTTAATCCCAGGGCAAGAGACCCAGTACTTC. Amino acid sequence: CASSLIPGQETQYF.

At least ten counts were recorded for this clonotype. J is TRBJ2-7 and V is TRBV10-2; D uncertain. V was cut by 6 bases and J by 0 bases, with 15 bases left in between. Germline V gives CDR1 WSHSY, CDR2 SAAADI. This CDR3 is 15 amino acids long. CDR3 bases: TGCGCCAGCAGCCCCGTTTTGGGCGACTCCTACGAGCAGTACTTC. Translation: CASSPVLGDSYEQYF.

This clonotype was seen ten or more times. The chain recombines TRBV7-9 with TRBJ2-3; the D is unclear. V was clipped by 7 bases and J by 2 bases, with 4 bases between them. The CDR3 loop spans 11 amino acids. Per germline, CDR1 SEHNR and CDR2 FQNEAQ (reference sequence). CDR3 in amino acids: CASTNTDTQYF. The CDR3 DNA reads TGTGCCAGCACCAACACAGATACGCAGTATTTT.

This clonotype was seen ten or more times. The chain has TRBV5-1 and TRBJ2-7, with TRBD1 matching over 10 bases. Trimming cost V 1 base and J 4 bases; bases outside gene matches: 2. CDR1 and CDR2 from the germline V gene are SGHRS and YFSETQ. CDR3 size: 14 residues. CDR3 coding DNA: TGCGCCAGCAGCTTGAGGACAGGGGGATACGAGCAGTACTTC. It is translated as CASSLRTGGYEQYF. Full variable domain (missing parts from reference TRBV5-1 and TRBJ2-7): KAGVTQTPRYLIKTRGQQVTLSCSPISGHRSVSWYQQTPGQGLQFLFEYFSETQRNKGNFPGRFSGRQFSNSRSEMNVSTLELGDSALYLCASSLRTGGYEQYFGPGTRLTVT.

This clonotype has ten or more counts. The chain couples TRBV6-5 to TRBJ2-7; D uncertain. Trimming took 5 bases from V and 4 from J, leaving 9 bases between them. This CDR3 spans 12 amino acids. Germline-derived CDR1 and CDR2 are MNHEY and SVGAGI. The CDR3 sequence is CASSNQGYEQYF. DNA for the CDR3: TGTGCCAGCAGTAATCAAGGGTACGAGCAGTACTTC.

This clonotype was seen many times. The CDR3 coding sequence is TGTGCCAGCAGCCACGACTCCTACGAGCAGTACTTC. Amino acid sequence: CASSHDSYEQYF. The chain uses TRBV7-6 and TRBJ2-7; D remains ambiguous. The CDR3 sequence is 12 residues long. V dropped 5 bases and J dropped 0 bases, with 5 bases sitting between them. Germline V gene lookup returns CDR1 SGHVS and CDR2 FNYEAQ.

V and J are TRBV29-1 and TRBJ2-7, with 8 nucleotides matching TRBD2. The germline CDR1 and CDR2 sequences are SQVTM and ANQGSEA. V gave up 5 bases and J gave up 2 bases; unmatched junction bases: 2. This CDR3 region has 12 residues. In DNA, the CDR3 is TGCAGCGTTCTTAGCGGGGCCTACGAGCAGTACTTC. It codes for CSVLSGAYEQYF.

This clonotype has ten or more counts. The chain combines TRBV24-1 with TRBJ1-4; the match to TRBD1 covers 9 bases. Germline-derived CDR1 and CDR2 are KGHDR and SFDVKD. The CDR3 consists of 16 residues. Trimming took 4 bases from V and 11 from J; bases not matched to a gene: 13. The CDR3 spells CATSDSDRGTLDKLFF. CDR3 coding DNA: TGTGCCACCAGTGACTCCGACAGGGGGACCCTCGACAAACTGTTTTTT.

This clonotype was recorded at least ten times. The chain is built from TRBV5-1 and TRBJ1-2; a weak D match, TRBD1 (6 bases). Deletions cut 0 bases from V and 0 bases from J, with 18 bases between. This CDR3 is 18 amino acids long. Per the germline V gene, CDR1 is SGHRS and CDR2 is YFSETQ. CDR3 coding DNA: TGCGCCAGCAGCTTGGGCCCCGGGACAACGGACCCTAACTATGGCTACACCTTC. Protein product: CASSLGPGTTDPNYGYTF. The whole variable domain, remainder taken from reference TRBV5-1 and TRBJ1-2, is KAGVTQTPRYLIKTRGQQVTLSCSPISGHRSVSWYQQTPGQGLQFLFEYFSETQRNKGNFPGRFSGRQFSNSRSEMNVSTLELGDSALYLCASSLGPGTTDPNYGYTFGSGTRLTVV.

This clonotype came up many times. The V call is TRBV29-1, the J call TRBJ2-7; 7 positions agree with TRBD1. Germline-derived CDR1 and CDR2 are SQVTM and ANQGSEA. CDR3 length: 13 residues. V lost 7 bases to trimming and J lost 3 bases; unmatched junction nucleotides: 9. The DNA for the CDR3 is TGCAGCGGAGGGACAGCTCAGGGCTACGAGCAGTACTTC. Translated, it gives CSGGTAQGYEQYF.

In this sample, this clonotype turned up many times. The rearrangement joins TRBV7-6 to TRBJ1-4; D call uncertain. The CDR3 spans 16 residues. Between the trimmed V and J ends, which lost 6 bases and 3 bases, there was a span of 17 bases. In germline, CDR1 is SGHVS, CDR2 FNYEAQ. CDR3: CASSFIAGVANEKLFF. The CDR3 DNA is TGTGCCAGCAGTTTTATCGCGGGTGTAGCTAATGAAAAACTGTTTTTT.

This clonotype was observed many times. The chain joins TRBV7-2 to TRBJ2-2; 9 bases line up with TRBD1. The germline V gene encodes CDR1 SGHTA and CDR2 FQGNSA. V was clipped by 5 bases and J by 4 bases; unmatched bases: 5. CDR3 length: 15 residues. For the CDR3, the DNA is TGTGCCAGCAGCCTACAGGGGGCGCGCACCGGGGAGCTGTTTTTT. Translating it yields CASSLQGARTGELFF.

This clonotype was counted many times. The rearrangement uses TRBV6-5 and TRBJ1-4; D possibly corresponds to TRBD1 (5 bases). Germline CDR1 and CDR2: MNHEY and SVGAGI. Trimming stripped 0 bases from V and 8 bases from J, with 13 bases between. The CDR3 loop spans 15 amino acids. The CDR3 sequence is CASSYSSRAREKLFF. For the CDR3, the DNA is TGTGCCAGCAGTTACTCGAGCAGGGCGCGGGAAAAACTGTTTTTT.

This clonotype was found many times. V and J are TRBV20-1 and TRBJ2-1, with 9 bases matching TRBD1. There are 13 residues in the CDR3. J lost 7 bases, V lost 5 bases, and 6 bases had no gene match. Germline CDR1 is DFQATT and CDR2 is SNEGSKA (reference sequence). CDR3 sequence reads: CSARGTGNNEQFF. The CDR3 bases are TGCAGTGCTCGAGGGACAGGGAATAATGAGCAGTTCTTC.

The sample holds a few counts of this clonotype. The rearrangement uses TRBV12-3 or TRBV12-4 and TRBJ2-7; D unclear. There are 14 residues in the CDR3. The V end lost 6 bases, the J end lost 6 bases, and 18 bases lay between the germline ends. The CDR3: CASSQPVLRREQYF. The CDR3 DNA follows: TGTGCCAGCAGCCAACCAGTGCTCCGTCGCGAGCAGTACTTC.

This clonotype was counted a single time. A much larger clone differs from this one at a single base, so this may be a read error. The chain joins TRBV12-3 or TRBV12-4 to TRBJ2-7; TRBD2 might be the D (6 bases). The J call may be incorrect, as the DNA end agrees better with TRBJ2-5. The CDR3 extends over 15 amino acids. The CDR3: CASSLATGVQETQYF. Here the CDR3 DNA reads TGTGCCAGCAGCCTAGCAACGGGAGTACAAGAGACCCAGTACTTC.

This clonotype was recorded at least ten times. V is TRBV6-5 and J is TRBJ1-2; D is unresolved. Germline assignment: CDR1 MNHEY and CDR2 SVGAGI. The CDR3 has 14 amino acids. V dropped 1 base and J dropped 2 bases, with 8 bases sitting between them. In nucleotides, the CDR3 is TGTGCCAGCAGTTACTATCTAATGAACTATGGCTACACCTTC. Translated, it gives CASSYYLMNYGYTF.

This clonotype occurred many times. CDR3 sequence (DNA): TGTGCCATCAGACAGGGGGCAGGGCGGGGGCCGATATACGAGCAGTACTTC. Translating it yields CAIRQGAGRGPIYEQYF. The V gene is TRBV10-3, the J gene TRBJ2-7; TRBD1 matches at 9 bases. The germline V gene has CDR1 ENHRY and CDR2 SYGVKD. V shed 6 bases and J 4 bases; nucleotides not matched to a gene: 16. This CDR3 region has 17 residues.

This clonotype was detected many times. V and J are TRBV5-1 and TRBJ2-3, with D possibly being TRBD2 (6 bases). The CDR3 is 13 residues long. Germline V gives CDR1 SGHRS, CDR2 YFSETQ. V was cut by 4 bases and J by 10 bases, with 16 bases left in between. In nucleotides, the CDR3 is TGCGCCAGCAGCCGAGGGACTGAAGGGGCGCAGTATTTT. Its translation: CASSRGTEGAQYF.

This clonotype was recorded many times. The V gene is TRBV4-1, the J gene TRBJ1-1; D may be TRBD1 (6 bases). The V and J ends lost 4 bases and 8 bases respectively, with 8 bases between them. The germline CDR1 and CDR2 sequences are MGHRA and YSYEKL. The CDR3 is 11 amino acids. CDR3 region: CASSLQGEAFF. The CDR3 DNA follows: TGCGCCAGCAGCCTCCAGGGGGAAGCTTTCTTT.

This clonotype was detected many times. This rearrangement joins TRBV5-1 to TRBJ2-2; 9 bases match TRBD1. This CDR3 spans 15 amino acids. CDR1 is SGHRS and CDR2 is YFSETQ in the germline V gene. J was trimmed by 6 bases and V by 4 bases; bases with no gene match: 7. This chain's CDR3 is CASSDTGGLSGELFF. As DNA, the CDR3 is TGCGCCAGCAGCGATACAGGGGGCCTATCCGGGGAGCTGTTTTTT.